This T cell receptor beta chain derives from a study of T cells in localized non-small cell lung cancer (dated by TCRdb to about 2020). Looking at the study overall: The study analyzed T cell repertoires of 200 to 300 early-stage NSCLC patients, comparing tumors and uninvolved tumor-adjacent lungs. The cohort consisted of approximately 240 treatment-naive NSCLC patients whose localized lung tumors had been resected. Of the NSCLC patients, 129 were male and roughly 110 were female, and the mean age was approximately 69 years.

At diagnosis, tumor, uninvolved tumor-adjacent lung and peripheral blood were collected and then preserved as a mix of FFPE and fresh-frozen material. Blood samples were analyzed as peripheral blood mononuclear cells for TCR repertoire profiling. On this clone itself: Which antigen it targets is not known. No much larger clone exists at a distance of one base, and base qualities are not known.

The immunoSEQ Assay was used to sequence TCR beta CDR3 regions from DNA. As for how the authors treated the data: To compute T cell density, TCR beta template counts were normalized to usable DNA, which was estimated by amplifying housekeeping genes. Richness was estimated using the preseqR package, with extrapolation to 400,000 templates for PBMC samples and to 120,000 templates for tissue samples. Clonality was calculated as one minus Pielou's evenness. Differential abundance testing on productive amino-acid clonotypes, with a minimum total count of 5 and an alpha of 0.1, was used to identify tissue-enriched TCRs. The Jaccard Index and the Morisita Overlap Index were used to measure repertoire overlap between compartments. TCR beta CDR3s were clustered by GLIPH together with public tetramer-defined viral CDR3s, and at least three viral sequences plus V-gene enrichment were required for viral motifs. In its TCRdb copy, this immuneACCESS table keeps in-frame sequences only and misses some clones. Where compared with another copy, unresolved V genes explain less than half of these, and the others have no known cause. The V and J calls and clone size come from that table; D and trimming were worked out from the DNA. In this sample the table shows under 50,000 clones, about 85% of which occur a single time. The ten largest clonotypes hold 2.5% of the sample.

As encoded in the germline V gene, CDR1 is MNHEY while CDR2 is SVGAGI. The CDR3 spans 13 residues, from the cysteine through the phenylalanine. This entry keeps only the CDR3 DNA: 39 bases, framed from base 1. Germline trimming: 7 bases from V, 3 bases from J; junction bases outside gene matches: 4. Findings and caveats that apply to the study as a whole: Longer overall survival was associated with higher blood T cell density, whereas shorter survival was associated with higher adjacent-lung clonality. A median of approximately 55 of the top 100 tumor clones were detected in paired uninvolved adjacent lung, and about 29 of these tumor clones were also found among the top 100 clones of the paired uninvolved adjacent lung. Since the design was exploratory, TCR variables were selected using unadjusted p-values with no false-discovery rate correction. Uninvolved tumor-adjacent lung showed the highest T cell clonality, higher than tumor, which suggests more focused antigenic responses in the adjacent lung. Because multi-region tumor sequencing was not done, intratumor heterogeneity could not be ruled out.

The clonotype originates from a man aged 40 to 70 with stage II lung adenocarcinoma. Recombination connected TRBV6-5 to TRBJ2-5, and TRBD1 matches 8 of the central bases. The input for sequencing was PBMCs, taken before any cancer treatment. The CDR3 loop reads CASKPGQEETQYF. The base sequence is TGTGCCAGCAAACCGGGACAGGAAGAGACCCAGTACTTC.